This TCR beta chain was sequenced in a study of blood T cell repertoires in COVID-19. Overall study: Sites in the United States, Italy and Spain provided acute and convalescent COVID-19 samples. Sample material is recorded as cDNA or gDNA derived from T cells, B-cell-depleted T cells, or PBMCs.

The germline CDR1 and CDR2 sequences are LNHDA and SQIVND (reference sequence). The CDR3 consists of 13 residues. Deletions cut 1 base from V and 4 bases from J, with 7 bases between. TCRdb's table, derived via immunoSEQ multiplex PCR, lists solely in-frame clones and lacks some. The data show about 200,000 clones, 70% to 90% seen once. The chain joins TRBV19 to TRBJ1-2, with D unresolved. The origin of this receptor is a man in his sixties with active or convalescent COVID-19. The sequencing input was peripheral blood. CDR3 sequence (DNA): TGTGCCAGTAGTATAGGGAGATTCTATGGCTACACCTTC. Its translation is CASSIGRFYGYTF.